A selection of T cell receptor beta chains follows, all from one sample in a study of cytomegalovirus exposure and HLA in healthy donors. Assay used: immunoSEQ multiplex PCR; TCRdb lists only in-frame clones, some missing. The sample features about 58,000 clones, with over 2% in its top ten. Sequencing was performed on PBMCs. Receptors originate from a woman aged 18 to 35 in good health and CMV-seronegative. Both conserved end residues are part of each CDR3. Each record gives: D gene, V gene, J gene, CDR3 DNA, CDR3 protein. A D gene is named only where the DNA matches it firmly.

d_call: .; v_call: TRBV9; j_call: TRBJ1-1; cdr3_nt: TGTGCCAGCAGCGTAACTTCGAACACTGAAGCTTTCTTT; cdr3_aa: CASSVTSNTEAFF
d_call: .; v_call: TRBV18; j_call: TRBJ1-2; cdr3_nt: TGTGCCAGCTCTAGGGGGGGCCAAGGCTACACCTTC; cdr3_aa: CASSRGGQGYTF
d_call: .; v_call: TRBV28; j_call: TRBJ2-7; cdr3_nt: TGTGCCAGCAGTCGGGCCGGGAGCTCCTACGAGCAGTACTTC; cdr3_aa: CASSRAGSSYEQYF
d_call: .; v_call: TRBV6-5; j_call: TRBJ1-2; cdr3_nt: TGTGCCAGCAGTTACTCTGAAGGGGTGGGTGGCTACACCTTC; cdr3_aa: CASSYSEGVGGYTF
d_call: TRBD1; v_call: TRBV5-1; j_call: TRBJ1-2; cdr3_nt: TGCGCCAGCAGCTTAGGGACAGGGGTAATCTATGGCTACACCTTC; cdr3_aa: CASSLGTGVIYGYTF
d_call: TRBD1; v_call: TRBV4-1; j_call: TRBJ1-2; cdr3_nt: TGCGCCAGCAGCCAAGATTATGGACAGGGAGGCGGCTACACCTTC; cdr3_aa: CASSQDYGQGGGYTF
d_call: .; v_call: TRBV5-1; j_call: TRBJ2-1; cdr3_nt: TGCGCCAGCAGCCTAACGAGTGAGCAGTTCTTC; cdr3_aa: CASSLTSEQFF
d_call: TRBD2; v_call: TRBV7-2; j_call: TRBJ2-7; cdr3_nt: TGTGCCAGCAGCTCCCGTCCCGGGACTAGCGGGGGGGCCGACGAGCAGTACTTC; cdr3_aa: CASSSRPGTSGGADEQYF
d_call: .; v_call: TRBV18; j_call: TRBJ1-1; cdr3_nt: TGTGCCAGCTCGCAAACAGGGATGAACACTGAAGCTTTCTTT; cdr3_aa: CASSQTGMNTEAFF
d_call: .; v_call: TRBV29-1; j_call: TRBJ2-4; cdr3_nt: TGCAGCGTTGGAGTCGGAAACATTCAGTACTTC; cdr3_aa: CSVGVGNIQYF
d_call: .; v_call: TRBV5-1; j_call: TRBJ2-7; cdr3_nt: TGCGCCAGCAGCGGACGGGGAGCCTCTACCTACGAGCAGTACTTC; cdr3_aa: CASSGRGASTYEQYF
d_call: .; v_call: TRBV7-8; j_call: TRBJ2-7; cdr3_nt: TGTGCCAGCAGCTTCCTCGTCGGGGGGCGGACCTACGAGCAGTACTTC; cdr3_aa: CASSFLVGGRTYEQYF
d_call: .; v_call: TRBV4-2; j_call: TRBJ2-5; cdr3_nt: TGTGCCAGCAGCCAAGAATGGGGGGGCTCCCAAGAGACCCAGTACTTC; cdr3_aa: CASSQEWGGSQETQYF
d_call: TRBD2; v_call: TRBV5-1; j_call: TRBJ2-7; cdr3_nt: TGCGCCAGCAGCTTGGTGGGGACTAGCGGGGGTTGGTCCTACGAGCAGTACTTC; cdr3_aa: CASSLVGTSGGWSYEQYF
d_call: TRBD1; v_call: TRBV18; j_call: TRBJ2-7; cdr3_nt: TGTGCCAGCTCACCTGACAGGGGAACCTACGAGCAGTACTTC; cdr3_aa: CASSPDRGTYEQYF
d_call: .; v_call: TRBV9; j_call: TRBJ1-1; cdr3_nt: TGTGCCAGCAGCGTAGACCCATCGACAGGGAACACTGAAGCTTTCTTT; cdr3_aa: CASSVDPSTGNTEAFF
d_call: .; v_call: TRBV5-1; j_call: TRBJ2-1; cdr3_nt: TGCGCCAGCAGCTTGATAGGGATCCGACTAGGCCTGAGCTCCTACAATGAGCAGTTCTTC; cdr3_aa: CASSLIGIRLGLSSYNEQFF
d_call: .; v_call: TRBV28; j_call: TRBJ2-5; cdr3_nt: TGTGCCAGCAGTTTAAGTCGCGCACAAGAGACCCAGTACTTC; cdr3_aa: CASSLSRAQETQYF
d_call: TRBD1; v_call: TRBV20-1; j_call: TRBJ2-5; cdr3_nt: TGCAGTGCTTTTTCCCCGGGACAGCATTACTTC; cdr3_aa: CSAFSPGQHYF
d_call: .; v_call: TRBV7-3; j_call: TRBJ1-1; cdr3_nt: TGTGCCAGCAGCTCTGGCAGACTCACTGAAGCTTTCTTT; cdr3_aa: CASSSGRLTEAFF
d_call: .; v_call: TRBV5-1; j_call: TRBJ2-7; cdr3_nt: TGCGCCAGCAGTAATCAGGGGCTCCACGAGCAGTACTTC; cdr3_aa: CASSNQGLHEQYF
d_call: TRBD1; v_call: TRBV15; j_call: TRBJ1-5; cdr3_nt: TGTGCCACCAGCAGAGAGGGTTGGCAGGGGGGTCAGCCCCAGCATTTT; cdr3_aa: CATSREGWQGGQPQHF
d_call: .; v_call: TRBV11-1; j_call: TRBJ2-3; cdr3_nt: TGTGCCAGCAGCTCTTCCCTAGGAGATACGCAGTATTTT; cdr3_aa: CASSSSLGDTQYF
d_call: .; v_call: TRBV7-9; j_call: TRBJ1-1; cdr3_nt: TGTGCCAGCAGCCGTTCCGGGACATACACTGAAGCTTTCTTT; cdr3_aa: CASSRSGTYTEAFF
d_call: .; v_call: TRBV29-1; j_call: TRBJ1-2; cdr3_nt: TGCAGCGTTGAACCGGAGTTTATGGGCTACACCTTC; cdr3_aa: CSVEPEFMGYTF
d_call: .; v_call: TRBV7-9; j_call: TRBJ1-2; cdr3_nt: TGTGCCACCGTCGGACAGACCCCTGTCTACACCTTC; cdr3_aa: CATVGQTPVYTF
d_call: TRBD2; v_call: TRBV5-1; j_call: TRBJ2-7; cdr3_nt: TGCGCCAGTACACCGGGACTAGATCGCTACGAGCAGTACTTC; cdr3_aa: CASTPGLDRYEQYF
d_call: TRBD2; v_call: TRBV6-1; j_call: TRBJ2-7; cdr3_nt: TGTGCCAGCAGTGGACTAGCGGGAGGGCCGGGCTCCTACGAGCAGTACTTC; cdr3_aa: CASSGLAGGPGSYEQYF
d_call: .; v_call: TRBV19; j_call: TRBJ2-5; cdr3_nt: TGTGCCAGTAGTATAGGGCAGCGGCGGGAGACCCAGTACTTC; cdr3_aa: CASSIGQRRETQYF
d_call: TRBD2; v_call: TRBV10-3; j_call: TRBJ2-7; cdr3_nt: TGTGCCATCAGGGATGGCCTAGCGGGAGCCGAGCAGTACTTC; cdr3_aa: CAIRDGLAGAEQYF
d_call: .; v_call: TRBV9; j_call: TRBJ1-2; cdr3_nt: TGTGCCAGCAGCGCCACAGGGAGCCCTAACTATGGCTACACCTTC; cdr3_aa: CASSATGSPNYGYTF
d_call: .; v_call: TRBV15; j_call: TRBJ2-7; cdr3_nt: TGTGCCACCAGCAGAGATTCCGGGGATGAAGGCGAGCAGTACTTC; cdr3_aa: CATSRDSGDEGEQYF
d_call: TRBD2; v_call: TRBV4-2; j_call: TRBJ2-1; cdr3_nt: TGTGCCAGCAGCCAAGATAGATATAGCGGGGGGGTCAATGAGCAGTTCTTC; cdr3_aa: CASSQDRYSGGVNEQFF
d_call: TRBD1; v_call: TRBV30; j_call: TRBJ1-5; cdr3_nt: TGTGCCTGGAGCAGGGGGGCAGCCCCAGGGGCCCAGCATTTT; cdr3_aa: CAWSRGAAPGAQHF
d_call: .; v_call: TRBV25-1; j_call: TRBJ1-2; cdr3_nt: TGTGCCAGCAGTGAAGCGGCCCTCCGAGGCTACACCTTC; cdr3_aa: CASSEAALRGYTF
d_call: .; v_call: TRBV5-1; j_call: TRBJ2-5; cdr3_nt: TGCGCCAGCAGCTTAGCCTCAGGGGTGGAGACCCAGTACTTC; cdr3_aa: CASSLASGVETQYF
d_call: TRBD2; v_call: TRBV7-7; j_call: TRBJ2-1; cdr3_nt: TGTGCCAGCAGCTTAGGCGGGGGGGCCAGAGAGCAGTTCTTC; cdr3_aa: CASSLGGGAREQFF
d_call: .; v_call: TRBV5-1; j_call: TRBJ2-3; cdr3_nt: TGCGCCAGCAGCTTAGGAGACTATCGGGGCACAGATACGCAGTATTTT; cdr3_aa: CASSLGDYRGTDTQYF
d_call: TRBD1; v_call: TRBV29-1; j_call: TRBJ1-1; cdr3_nt: TGCAGCGTTGAAGTCTTGGGACAGGGCTCGGAAGCTTTCTTT; cdr3_aa: CSVEVLGQGSEAFF
d_call: .; v_call: TRBV6-5; j_call: TRBJ1-2; cdr3_nt: TGTGCCAGCAGAGAACAGGAGACTTATGGCTACACCTTC; cdr3_aa: CASREQETYGYTF
d_call: .; v_call: TRBV5-5; j_call: TRBJ1-6; cdr3_nt: TGTGCCAGCAGCTTCCCAGGGGCCGATATTTCACCCCTCCACTTT; cdr3_aa: CASSFPGADISPLHF
d_call: .; v_call: TRBV7-7; j_call: TRBJ2-1; cdr3_nt: TGTGCCAGCAGCAAGGCCGGGCCGGGGGAGCAGTTCTTC; cdr3_aa: CASSKAGPGEQFF
d_call: .; v_call: TRBV7-2; j_call: TRBJ2-7; cdr3_nt: TGTGCCAGCAGCTTAGCTTCAGGGATCCACGAGCAGTACTTC; cdr3_aa: CASSLASGIHEQYF